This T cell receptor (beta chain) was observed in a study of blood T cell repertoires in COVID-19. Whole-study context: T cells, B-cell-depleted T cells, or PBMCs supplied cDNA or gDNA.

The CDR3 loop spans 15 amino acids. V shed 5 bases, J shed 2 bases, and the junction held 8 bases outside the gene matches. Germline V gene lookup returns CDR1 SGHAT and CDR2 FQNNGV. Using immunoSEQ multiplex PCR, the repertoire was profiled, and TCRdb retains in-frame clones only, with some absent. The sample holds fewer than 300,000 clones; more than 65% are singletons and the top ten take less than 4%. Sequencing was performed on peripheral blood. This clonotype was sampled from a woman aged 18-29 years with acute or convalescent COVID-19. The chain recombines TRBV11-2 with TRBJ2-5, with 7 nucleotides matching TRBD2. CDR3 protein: CASSTSVSIQETQYF. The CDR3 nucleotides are TGTGCCAGCAGCACTAGCGTTTCAATACAAGAGACCCAGTACTTC. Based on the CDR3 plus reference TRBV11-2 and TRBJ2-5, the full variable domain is EAGVAQSPRYKIIEKRQSVAFWCNPISGHATLYWYQQILGQGPKLLIQFQNNGVVDDSQLPKDRFSAERLKGVDSTLKIQPAKLEDSAVYLCASSTSVSIQETQYFGPGTRLLVL.